A selection of T cell receptor beta chains follows, all from one sample in a study of T-cell reconstitution after alpha-beta-depleted transplantation in children. TCRdb fed the PCR reads into MiXCR, producing one record per CDR3 protein. The sample contains 140,000 to 150,000 distinct CDR3 sequences, 8% to 10% of which appear only once. This material consisted of PBMCs, mostly from graft donor cells, taken 180 days after TCRalphabeta/CD19-depleted stem cell transplant. The receptors come from a female patient between 2 and 15 years old who had a stem cell transplant for congenital amegakaryocytic thrombocytopenia, so the T cells may come from the graft donor. CDR3s leave out the opening cysteine and the closing phenylalanine or tryptophan. Each record gives: J gene, V gene, CDR3 protein.

TRBJ2-3	TRBV20-1	SASFGVNGGTQY
TRBJ2-1	TRBV5-1	ASSLVFSGNEQF
TRBJ2-1	TRBV20-1	SARDASGRALYNEQF
TRBJ2-3	TRBV20-1	SAREMGGQGN
TRBJ1-1	TRBV12-3/TRBV12-4	ASSETQGRYTEAF
TRBJ1-5	TRBV19	ASSIIPGGNQPQH
TRBJ2-5	TRBV6-1	ASSEGTGTGGETQY
TRBJ1-1	TRBV5-6	ASSGGDRMNTEAF
TRBJ1-4	TRBV5-1	ASSLDSTNEKLF
TRBJ2-7	TRBV28	ASSPTSAAYEQY
TRBJ2-3	TRBV6-2/TRBV6-3	ASSYAGLTDTQY
TRBJ2-1	TRBV11-2	ASSLVVGAYNEQF
TRBJ2-7	TRBV10-3	AISELSGSVYEQY
TRBJ2-5	TRBV28	ASSGDAQETQY
TRBJ2-5	TRBV10-3	AIREGEGPRETQY
TRBJ2-3	TRBV7-6	ASSLGVNTDTQY
TRBJ2-5	TRBV12-3/TRBV12-4	ASSHGTAQETQY
TRBJ1-4	TRBV5-4	ASSKYPHPGVDEKLF
TRBJ2-5	TRBV20-1	SSSQAPGGSETQY
TRBJ2-3	TRBV20-1	SAREPGQGLTDTQY
TRBJ2-1	TRBV29-1	SALLAYNEQF
TRBJ2-6	TRBV20-1	SAKPFSGANVLT
TRBJ1-5	TRBV20-1	SAADRVVNQPQH
TRBJ2-6	TRBV5-1	ASSFGRPLSGANVLT
TRBJ2-1	TRBV10-1	ASSPSGSYNEQF
TRBJ2-5	TRBV7-7	ASSLERQETQY
TRBJ1-6	TRBV7-6	ASSIGQGINSPLH
TRBJ2-3	TRBV20-1	SGREGRSTDTQY
TRBJ1-2	TRBV4-1	ASSPLDYNYGYT
TRBJ2-7	TRBV6-6	ASTESGYEQY
TRBJ1-1	TRBV24-1	ATRDQGANTEAF
TRBJ2-1	TRBV7-8	ASSSGTGANNEQF